The clone carrying this TCR beta chain was detected once. Antigen specificity is unknown. This specimen comes from a study of T cell repertoires in aging, cancer and after chemotherapy. Rearranged V-D-J TRB sequences were amplified with a mixed TRB-A/B primer pool. TCRdb re-derived calls from the multiplex PCR reads in MiXCR, one entry per CDR3 protein. In the table there are about 8,000 distinct CDR3 sequences, roughly half of which are singletons. Study results and caveats: Across the chemotherapy interval, each cancer cohort showed higher median generation probability, suggesting thymic rebound.

The CDR3 spans 14 residues. Germline-derived CDR1 and CDR2 are DFQATT and SNEGSKA (reference sequence). V was clipped by 3 bases and J by 3 bases, with 11 bases between them. Amplification of TCR beta used genomic DNA extracted from peripheral blood. The chain combines TRBV20-1 with TRBJ2-2, with D unresolved. The sequencing input was blood. The TCR was taken from a human donor with a solid tumor. The CDR3 protein is CSARWSGYTGELFF. The CDR3 DNA is TGCAGTGCTAGGTGGTCAGGTTACACCGGGGAGCTGTTTTTT.